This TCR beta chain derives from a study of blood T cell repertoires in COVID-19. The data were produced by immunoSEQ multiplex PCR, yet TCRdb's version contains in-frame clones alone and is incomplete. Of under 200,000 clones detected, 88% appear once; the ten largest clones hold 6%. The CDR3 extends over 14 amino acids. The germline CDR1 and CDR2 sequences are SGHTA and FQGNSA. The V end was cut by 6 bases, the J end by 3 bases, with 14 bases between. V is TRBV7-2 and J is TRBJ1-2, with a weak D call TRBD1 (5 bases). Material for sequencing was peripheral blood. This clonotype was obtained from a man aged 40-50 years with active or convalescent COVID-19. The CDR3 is CASSITGVDYGYTF. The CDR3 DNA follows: TGTGCCAGCAGTATCACGGGGGTAGACTATGGCTACACCTTC.